These T cell receptor beta chains were read from a single sample in a study of blood T cell repertoires in COVID-19. The protocol was immunoSEQ multiplex PCR, while the TCRdb copy is restricted to in-frame clones and leaves out a portion. Among 90,000 to 110,000 clones, under 80% were seen once, and the ten largest hold approximately 19%. The material sequenced was peripheral blood. Receptor source: a woman in her 70s with acute or convalescent COVID-19. Each CDR3 is given with its conserved first and last residue. The D gene is left open where the match is weak. Part of the rows lack a size; the others show once, few, many or a class for expanded clones.

cdr3_nt | cdr3_aa | clone_size | v_call | cdr3_length | d_call | j_call
TGTGCCAGCAGTTACGGACAGGCGAGGACTGGTGAAAAACTGTTTTTT | CASSYGQARTGEKLFF | NA | TRBV28 | 16 | TRBD1 | TRBJ1-4
TGTGCCAGCAGGCCGGGACAGGGGTTCGGGGAGCTGTTTTTT | CASRPGQGFGELFF | NA | TRBV7-2 | 14 | TRBD1 | TRBJ2-2
TGCGCCAGCAGCCAAGACGGACAGTCGAACACCGGGGAGCTGTTTTTT | CASSQDGQSNTGELFF | few | TRBV4-3 | 16 | NA | TRBJ2-2
TGTGCCAGCAGTGAGGGCCCAGGGGTGAACACTGAAGCTTTCTTT | CASSEGPGVNTEAFF | NA | TRBV2 | 15 | NA | TRBJ1-1
TGCGCCAGCAGCCAAGTCCACTCTGGGGCCAACGTCCTGACTTTC | CASSQVHSGANVLTF | few | TRBV4-3 | 15 | NA | TRBJ2-6
TGTGCCAGCAGCTCTCTGGGAGTTACTGGAAACACCATATATTTT | CASSSLGVTGNTIYF | NA | TRBV6-2/TRBV6-3 | 15 | NA | TRBJ1-3
TGTGCCAGCAGTTACTGGGGGGGTAGGTCCTACGAGCAGTACTTC | CASSYWGGRSYEQYF | NA | TRBV6-6 | 15 | TRBD2 | TRBJ2-7
TGTGCCAGCAGTAGGACTACAGGGGACTATGGCTACACCTTC | CASSRTTGDYGYTF | few | TRBV6-6 | 14 | TRBD1 | TRBJ1-2
TGTGCTAGTGGTTTGGTCCACCCGGACAGCTTGACTAGCGGGGGACGGGAGCAGTTCTTC | CASGLVHPDSLTSGGREQFF | NA | TRBV12-5 | 20 | TRBD2 | TRBJ2-1
TGTGCCAGCAGTGGAAGACAGGGCTCAAGCACAGATACGCAGTATTTT | CASSGRQGSSTDTQYF | once | TRBV6-1 | 16 | TRBD1 | TRBJ2-3
TGTGCCAGCAGTCAATCGTGGACAGGGGGGTTTGTGTACACCTTC | CASSQSWTGGFVYTF | NA | TRBV6-5 | 15 | TRBD1 | TRBJ1-2
TGCAGCGCCCGAACAGGGCCTCCCTCCTACGAGCAGTACTTC | CSARTGPPSYEQYF | NA | TRBV29-1 | 14 | NA | TRBJ2-7
TGCAGCGTACTCAGGGGGCATTTGGCTTTCTTT | CSVLRGHLAFF | NA | TRBV29-1 | 11 | TRBD1 | TRBJ1-1
TGCAGCGTTCACAGGGCCGAGATGAACACTGAAGCTTTCTTT | CSVHRAEMNTEAFF | NA | TRBV29-1 | 14 | NA | TRBJ1-1
TGTGCCAGTAGTAGAGGTGGATACCCGGCGAGCTCTGGAAACACCATATATTTT | CASSRGGYPASSGNTIYF | NA | TRBV19 | 18 | NA | TRBJ1-3
TGTGCCAGCAGCCAAGTAGCCGGGGAGCAGTACTTC | CASSQVAGEQYF | NA | TRBV14 | 12 | NA | TRBJ2-7
TGTGCCTGGAGTGGCGGGGGGCTCTCCTACGAGCAGTACTTC | CAWSGGGLSYEQYF | NA | TRBV30 | 14 | TRBD2 | TRBJ2-7
TGTGCCATCAGTGAGTCGGGGGGGCACGAGCAGTACTTC | CAISESGGHEQYF | NA | TRBV10-3 | 13 | NA | TRBJ2-7
TGTGCCAGCAGCGATCGGACTAGCGGGGGGGCCATCGGGGAGCTGTTTTTT | CASSDRTSGGAIGELFF | once | TRBV7-9 | 17 | TRBD2 | TRBJ2-2
TGTGCCAGCAGTTACCGAAAGGGGGGGAACTACGAGCAGTACTTC | CASSYRKGGNYEQYF | many | TRBV6-5 | 15 | NA | TRBJ2-7
TGTGCCAGCAAAAAACCGGGACAATTCTACGAGCAGTACTTC | CASKKPGQFYEQYF | NA | TRBV27 | 14 | NA | TRBJ2-7
TGTGCCAGTAGCGAGAAGCCGGACAGTCGCGAATGGCTCCTCCACTTT | CASSEKPDSREWLLHF | few | TRBV19 | 16 | NA | TRBJ1-6
TGTGCCAGCAGTTTTTCCTATTTGCGGGGGGGGGAGACCCAGTACTTC | CASSFSYLRGGETQYF | NA | TRBV27 | 16 | TRBD2 | TRBJ2-5
TGTGCCAGCAGCTTTGCCGGGCTCAGGGACACTGAAGCTTTCTTT | CASSFAGLRDTEAFF | NA | TRBV5-8 | 15 | NA | TRBJ1-1
TGTGCCAGCAGTTTGTCAGATACGAACACTGAAGCTTTCTTT | CASSLSDTNTEAFF | NA | TRBV28 | 14 | NA | TRBJ1-1
TGTGCCAGCAGTTACTCGGCCAGGGGATATGGCTACACCTTC | CASSYSARGYGYTF | NA | TRBV6-2/TRBV6-3 | 14 | NA | TRBJ1-2
TGCGCCAGCAGCCAAGGAATGCTAGCGGATTTTAGCTCCTACAATGAGCAGTTCTTC | CASSQGMLADFSSYNEQFF | NA | TRBV4-1 | 19 | TRBD2 | TRBJ2-1
TGTGCCAGCAGCCCGGGTATGAACACTGAAGCTTTCTTT | CASSPGMNTEAFF | NA | TRBV7-2 | 13 | NA | TRBJ1-1
TGTGCCTGGAGTTTCCGGAGAACTAGCAACCAAGAGACCCAGTACTTC | CAWSFRRTSNQETQYF | NA | TRBV30 | 16 | NA | TRBJ2-5
TGTGCCAGCAGCTCCCTCGCAGGCACAGATACGCAGTATTTT | CASSSLAGTDTQYF | NA | TRBV7-2 | 14 | NA | TRBJ2-3
TGTGCCAGCAGTTTGGGGGTGGTAGCGGGGGCTACCACCGGGGAGCTGTTTTTT | CASSLGVVAGATTGELFF | many | TRBV27 | 18 | TRBD2 | TRBJ2-2
TGTGCCAGCAGCGTAGCGGGATCGAACACCGGGGAGCTGTTTTTT | CASSVAGSNTGELFF | NA | TRBV9 | 15 | NA | TRBJ2-2